The entry that follows covers one TCR beta chain sequence. Its antigen remains unidentified. This sample was included in a study of CD8 T cells in ankylosing spondylitis. Findings and caveats of the study: The study identified a TCR beta motif of several highly homologous variants that appeared characteristic of ankylosing spondylitis blood.

One entry per CDR3 protein results from TCRdb running MiXCR on the 5' RACE reads. The sample contains 150,000 to 250,000 distinct CDR3 sequences, 10% to 15% of which appear only once. Germline CDR1 is SNHLY and CDR2 is FYNNEI. The ends were cut back, 2 bases at V and 2 bases at J, with 16 bases in the middle. The CDR3 sequence is 16 residues long. Sequencing input: blood, either unsorted or a sorted T cell fraction (not recorded which). This clonotype was obtained from a male donor with ankylosing spondylitis or in good health (not recorded which). The chain has TRBV2 and TRBJ2-7; a weak D match, TRBD1 (6 bases). CDR3 nucleotide sequence: TGTGCCAGCAGTGAAAGGTCCAGGGGACGCACCTACGAGCAGTACTTC. Amino acids: CASSERSRGRTYEQYF.